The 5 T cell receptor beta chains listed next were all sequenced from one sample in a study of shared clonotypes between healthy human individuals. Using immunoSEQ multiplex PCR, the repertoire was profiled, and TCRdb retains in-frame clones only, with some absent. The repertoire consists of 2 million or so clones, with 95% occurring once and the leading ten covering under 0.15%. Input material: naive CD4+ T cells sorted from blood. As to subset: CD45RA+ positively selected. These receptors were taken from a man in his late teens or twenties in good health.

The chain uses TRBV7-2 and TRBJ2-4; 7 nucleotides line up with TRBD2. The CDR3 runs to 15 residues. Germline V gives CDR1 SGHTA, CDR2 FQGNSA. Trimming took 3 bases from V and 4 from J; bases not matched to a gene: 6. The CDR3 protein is CASSLGDYRKNIQYF. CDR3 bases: TGTGCCAGCAGCTTGGGGGACTACAGAAAAAACATTCAGTACTTC.

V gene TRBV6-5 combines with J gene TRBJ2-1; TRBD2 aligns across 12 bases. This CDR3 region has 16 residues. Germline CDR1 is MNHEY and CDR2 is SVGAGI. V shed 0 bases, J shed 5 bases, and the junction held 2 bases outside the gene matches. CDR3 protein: CASSYSRLAGDNEQFF. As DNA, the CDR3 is TGTGCCAGCAGTTACTCGAGACTAGCGGGAGACAATGAGCAGTTCTTC.

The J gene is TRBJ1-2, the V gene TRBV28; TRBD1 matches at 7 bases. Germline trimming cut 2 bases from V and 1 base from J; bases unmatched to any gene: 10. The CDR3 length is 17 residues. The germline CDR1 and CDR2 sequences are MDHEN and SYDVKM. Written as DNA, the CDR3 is TGTGCCAGCAGTTTAAACCCACCCAGGGGGTTTAACTATGGCTACACCTTC. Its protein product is CASSLNPPRGFNYGYTF.

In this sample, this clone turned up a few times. CDR3 region: CASKTVRDFGNTEAFF. DNA of the CDR3: TGTGCCAGCAAGACCGTCCGTGACTTCGGGAACACTGAAGCTTTCTTT. V and J are TRBV7-9 and TRBJ1-1, with D uncertain. V was cut by 7 bases and J by 1 base, with 19 bases left in between. CDR3 size: 16 residues. Germline lookup yields CDR1 SEHNR and CDR2 FQNEAQ (reference sequence). The full variable domain, with the rest looked up from reference TRBV7-9 and TRBJ1-1, is DTGVSQNPRHKITKRGQNVTFRCDPISEHNRLYWYRQTLGQGPEFLTYFQNEAQLEKSRLLSDRFSAERPKGSFSTLEIQRTEQGDSAMYLCASKTVRDFGNTEAFFGQGTRLTVV.

Here the CDR3 reads CASSYRVEDGYTF. As DNA, the CDR3 is TGTGCCAGCAGTTACAGGGTAGAAGATGGCTACACCTTC. The chain is built from TRBV6-5 and TRBJ1-2; no clear D gene. CDR3 size: 13 residues. V gave up 2 bases and J gave up 6 bases, with 10 bases separating them. The germline V gene has CDR1 MNHEY and CDR2 SVGAGI.